The 5 T cell receptor beta chains in this list originate from one sample, sequenced in a study of T cells in women clearing cervical HPV infection. Some clones are missing from TCRdb's copy, which holds only in-frame ones; the method was immunoSEQ multiplex PCR. This specimen shows over 30,000 clones; the ten leading clones hold about 3.7%. The sequencing input was blood buffy coat. These receptors came from a woman between 18 and 70 years old with a cervical HPV16 infection that either progressed to CIN3+ or cleared (not recorded which).

CDR3 region: CSASSAGLAGGEDTQYF. The part of the CDR3 DNA that was read is TGCAGTGCTAGTTCTGCGGGACTAGCGGGAGGGGAAGATACG. V and J are TRBV20-1 and TRBJ2-3; 16 bases agree with TRBD2. The read is 3 residues too short to cover the CDR3 end, so that end is filled in from the germline J gene. CDR3 length: 17 amino acids. Looked up from germline, CDR1 is DFQATT and CDR2 is SNEGSKA (reference sequence). The junction had 8 bases not matched to a gene; V was cut back by 3 bases and J by 5 bases.

As to this clone: The CDR3 goes on 3 residues after the read ends, and that part is filled in from the germline J gene. The chain couples TRBV20-1 to TRBJ2-1, with TRBD2 matching over 10 bases. The V segment lost 0 bases and the J segment 0 bases; nucleotides outside the gene matches: 8. CDR1 is DFQATT, CDR2 SNEGSKA, per germline (reference sequence). The CDR3 contains 18 residues. The CDR3 here is CSARDRSASGSSYNEQFF. The CDR3 bases that were read are TGCAGTGCTAGAGATCGGTCGGCTAGCGGGAGCTCCTACAATGAG.

Points on this clone: Sequencing ends 3 residues short of the CDR3 end; the germline J gene provides the rest. The V gene is TRBV24-1, the J gene TRBJ2-5, with D tentatively TRBD2 (5 bases). Germline CDR1 KGHDR, CDR2 SFDVKD. The CDR3 covers 15 residues. Trimming removed 4 bases at V and 2 bases at J, with 13 bases between. Partial CDR3 DNA: TGTGCCACCAGTGACCTTCTCCGGGGACAAGAGACC. Amino acid sequence: CATSDLLRGQET. The full CDR3 protein is CATSDLLRGQETQYF.

Comment on this clone: The observed sequence ends 3 residues before the CDR3 terminus, with the missing tail filled in from the germline J gene. The chain recombines TRBV10-3 with TRBJ1-5; 8 bases match TRBD1. With 0 bases clipped from V and 0 bases from J, the junction kept 7 bases outside the gene matches. This CDR3 has 18 residues. Germline V CDR1 and CDR2: ENHRY, SYGVKD. CDR3 DNA, as far as it was read: TGTGCCATCAGTGAGTCGGGCGGCAGGGGGCTTAGCAATCAGCCC. Its translation is CAISESGGRGLSNQP. From start to end, the CDR3 is CAISESGGRGLSNQPQHF.

Details on this clone: The CDR3 extends 3 residues past the end of the read, so its final part is completed from the germline J gene. The gene calls are TRBV4-1 and TRBJ2-4, with D tentatively TRBD2 (6 bases). Trimming pared 4 bases from V and 8 bases from J, leaving 21 bases between. CDR3 length: 16 amino acids. The germline gives CDR1 MGHRA, CDR2 YSYEKL. Here the CDR3 reads CASSLQLSGPKDIQYF. The sequenced CDR3 bases are TGCGCCAGCAGCCTTCAACTTAGCGGACCTAAGGACATT.